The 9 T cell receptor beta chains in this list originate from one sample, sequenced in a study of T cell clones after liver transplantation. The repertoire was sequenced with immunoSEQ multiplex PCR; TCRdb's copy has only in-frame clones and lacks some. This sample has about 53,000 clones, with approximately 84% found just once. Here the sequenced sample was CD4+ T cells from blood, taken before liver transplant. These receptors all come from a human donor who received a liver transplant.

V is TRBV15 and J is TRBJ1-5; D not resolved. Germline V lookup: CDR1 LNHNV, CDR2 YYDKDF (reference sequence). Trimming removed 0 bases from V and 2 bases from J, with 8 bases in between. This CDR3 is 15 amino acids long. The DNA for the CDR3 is TGTGCCACCAGCAGAGATTTCGGTCGCAATCAGCCCCAGCATTTT. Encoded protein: CATSRDFGRNQPQHF.

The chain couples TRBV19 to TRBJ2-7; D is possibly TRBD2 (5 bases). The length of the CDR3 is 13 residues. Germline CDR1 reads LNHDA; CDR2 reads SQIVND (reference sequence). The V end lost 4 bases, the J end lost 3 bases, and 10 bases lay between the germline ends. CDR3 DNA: TGTGCCAGTAGTAGCGGGTTGGACTACGAGCAGTACTTC. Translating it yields CASSSGLDYEQYF.

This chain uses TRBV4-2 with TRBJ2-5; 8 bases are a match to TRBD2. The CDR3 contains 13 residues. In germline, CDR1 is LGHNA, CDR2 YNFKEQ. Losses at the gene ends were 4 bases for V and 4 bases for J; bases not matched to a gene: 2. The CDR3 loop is CASSPRGGETQYF. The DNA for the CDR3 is TGTGCCAGCAGCCCCCGGGGGGGAGAGACCCAGTACTTC.

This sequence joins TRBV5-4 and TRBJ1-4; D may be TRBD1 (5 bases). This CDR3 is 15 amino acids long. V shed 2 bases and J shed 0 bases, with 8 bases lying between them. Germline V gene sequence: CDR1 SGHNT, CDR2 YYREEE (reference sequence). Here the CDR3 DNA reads TGTGCCAGCAGCTTCGGGGGTTCAACTAATGAAAAACTGTTTTTT. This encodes CASSFGGSTNEKLFF.

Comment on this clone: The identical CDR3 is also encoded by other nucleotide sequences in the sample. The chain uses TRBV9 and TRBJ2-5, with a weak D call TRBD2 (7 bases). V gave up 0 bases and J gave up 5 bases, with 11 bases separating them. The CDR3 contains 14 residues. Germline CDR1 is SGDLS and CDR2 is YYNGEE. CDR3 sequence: CASSVAGGPETQYF. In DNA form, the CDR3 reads TGTGCCAGCAGCGTAGCCGGGGGGCCGGAGACCCAGTACTTC.

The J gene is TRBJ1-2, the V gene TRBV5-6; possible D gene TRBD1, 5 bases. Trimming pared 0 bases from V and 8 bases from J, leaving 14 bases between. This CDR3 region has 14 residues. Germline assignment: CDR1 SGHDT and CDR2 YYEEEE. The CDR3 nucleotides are TGTGCCAGCAGCTTGGTGTCCGGGGCGGGAGGCTACACCTTC. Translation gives CASSLVSGAGGYTF.

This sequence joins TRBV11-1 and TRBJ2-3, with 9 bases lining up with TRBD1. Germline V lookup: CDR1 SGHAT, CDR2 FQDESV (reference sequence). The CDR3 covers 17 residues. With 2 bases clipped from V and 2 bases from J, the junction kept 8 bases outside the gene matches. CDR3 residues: CASSLRRGQGNTDTQYF. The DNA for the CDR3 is TGTGCCAGCAGCTTAAGAAGGGGACAGGGCAACACAGATACGCAGTATTTT. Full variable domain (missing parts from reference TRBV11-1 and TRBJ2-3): EAEVAQSPRYKITEKSQAVAFWCDPISGHATLYWYRQILGQGPELLVQFQDESVVDDSQLPKDRFSAERLKGVDSTLKIQPAELGDSAMYLCASSLRRGQGNTDTQYFGPGTRLTVL.

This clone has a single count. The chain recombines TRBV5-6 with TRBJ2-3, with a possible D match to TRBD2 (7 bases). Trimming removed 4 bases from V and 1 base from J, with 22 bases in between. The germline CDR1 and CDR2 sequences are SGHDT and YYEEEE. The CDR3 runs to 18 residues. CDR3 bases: TGTGCCAGCAGCCCCTTAGGGGGGGGGAGATCGGGCACAGATACGCAGTATTTT. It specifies CASSPLGGGRSGTDTQYF.

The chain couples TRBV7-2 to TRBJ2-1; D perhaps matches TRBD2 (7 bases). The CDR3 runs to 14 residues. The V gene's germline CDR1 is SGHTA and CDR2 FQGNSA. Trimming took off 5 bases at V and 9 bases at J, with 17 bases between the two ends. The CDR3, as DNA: TGTGCCAGCAGCCACGGGGGGCCACGGGTTGAGCAGTTCTTC. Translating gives CASSHGGPRVEQFF.